Each of the 13 T cell receptor beta chains below was sequenced from the same sample in a study of T cell responses to AZD1222 COVID-19 vaccine. Some clones are missing from TCRdb's copy, which holds only in-frame ones; the method was immunoSEQ multiplex PCR. Seen here are under 200,000 clones, 70% to 90% observed once, and the top ten hold 20% to 30%. The sample was peripheral blood, taken 28 days after the second AZD1222 dose. All receptors come from an adult who received the AZD1222 COVID-19 vaccine.

This clone was seen once. The gene calls are TRBV7-2 and TRBJ2-7; 10 bases are a match to TRBD1. CDR3 length equals 15 residues. V shed 3 bases, J shed 3 bases, and the junction held 5 bases outside the gene matches. Per the germline V gene, CDR1 is SGHTA and CDR2 is FQGNSA. In nucleotides, the CDR3 is TGTGCCAGCAGCTTCCAGGACAGGGGGGGCTACGAGCAGTACTTC. Amino acid sequence: CASSFQDRGGYEQYF.

This clone was observed a handful of times. The rearrangement joins TRBV28 to TRBJ2-7; D might be TRBD1 or TRBD2, each matching 5 bases. The germline V and J ends were trimmed by 3 bases and 3 bases, with 15 bases remaining between them. In germline, CDR1 is MDHEN, CDR2 SYDVKM. CDR3 length: 15 amino acids. This chain's CDR3 is CASSFEGREVYEQYF. As DNA, the CDR3 is TGTGCCAGCAGTTTCGAGGGCAGGGAAGTCTACGAGCAGTACTTC.

The chain carries TRBV7-8 and TRBJ2-1, with 9 nucleotides matching TRBD1. In germline, CDR1 is SGHVS, CDR2 FQNEAQ. The junction had 5 bases not matched to a gene; V was cut back by 5 bases and J by 3 bases. CDR3 length equals 15 residues. CDR3 DNA: TGTGCCAGCAGCACAGGGACAGGGCACTACAATGAGCAGTTCTTC. Translated, it gives CASSTGTGHYNEQFF.

This clone was found a few times. The V gene is TRBV19, the J gene TRBJ2-6, with D hard to call. The CDR3 consists of 15 residues. Per the germline V gene, CDR1 is LNHDA and CDR2 is SQIVND (reference sequence). The V gene lost 6 bases and the J gene lost 0 bases, with 9 bases spanning the gap. CDR3 bases: TGTGCCAGTAGCACCGGGTCCTCTGGGGCCAACGTCCTGACTTTC. Translating it yields CASSTGSSGANVLTF.

The gene calls are TRBV7-9 and TRBJ2-2; D remains ambiguous. The germline V gene has CDR1 SEHNR and CDR2 FQNEAQ (reference sequence). CDR3 length: 14 amino acids. The ends were cut back, 4 bases at V and 3 bases at J, with 9 bases in the middle. CDR3: CASSSRAYTGELFF. CDR3 coding DNA: TGTGCCAGCAGCTCCCGGGCTTACACCGGGGAGCTGTTTTTT. The whole variable domain, filled in from reference TRBV7-9 and TRBJ2-2, reads DTGVSQNPRHKITKRGQNVTFRCDPISEHNRLYWYRQTLGQGPEFLTYFQNEAQLEKSRLLSDRFSAERPKGSFSTLEIQRTEQGDSAMYLCASSSRAYTGELFFGEGSRLTVL.

The CDR3 bases are TGTGCCAGCAGTTACCCGGGACTAGCGATGGAGACCCAGTACTTC. Its protein product is CASSYPGLAMETQYF. V and J are TRBV28 and TRBJ2-5; 10 positions match TRBD2. Unmatched junction bases numbered 7, after V lost 4 bases and J lost 5 bases. CDR3 length equals 15 residues. CDR1 and CDR2 (germline): MDHEN, SYDVKM.

This chain joins TRBV6-5 and TRBJ2-1; weak D call: TRBD1 (8 bases). Germline assignment: CDR1 MNHEY and CDR2 SVGAGI. The length of the CDR3 is 16 residues. Trimming took 1 base from V and 5 from J, leaving 15 bases between them. This CDR3 reads CASSYFNRGGDNEQFF. The CDR3 bases are TGTGCCAGCAGTTACTTTAACAGGGGGGGTGACAATGAGCAGTTCTTC.

The chain joins TRBV24-1 to TRBJ1-5; the D is unclear. Deletions cut 3 bases from V and 3 bases from J, with 20 bases between. Per germline, CDR1 KGHDR and CDR2 SFDVKD. The CDR3 extends over 18 amino acids. As DNA, the CDR3 is TGTGCCACCAGTGATCCCCGACGTGAAAGGGAGGCCAATCAGCCCCAGCATTTT. It is translated as CATSDPRREREANQPQHF.

The rearrangement joins TRBV5-5 to TRBJ2-7; a weak D match, TRBD1 (5 bases). Deletions cut 5 bases from V and 2 bases from J, with 17 bases between. CDR1 and CDR2 (germline): SGHKS, YYEKEE (reference sequence). The CDR3 runs 15 residues. As DNA, the CDR3 is TGTGCCAGCAGTTTATCAGGGTTTGGGCCCTACGAGCAGTACTTC. Protein sequence: CASSLSGFGPYEQYF. Looking up the rest from reference TRBV5-5 and TRBJ2-7 gives the full variable domain: DAGVTQSPTHLIKTRGQQVTLRCSPISGHKSVSWYQQVLGQGPQFIFQYYEKEERGRGNFPDRFSARQFPNYSSELNVNALLLGDSALYLCASSLSGFGPYEQYFGPGTRLTVT.

V usage is TRBV6-5 and J usage is TRBJ2-7, with TRBD1 identical over 7 bases. The CDR3 runs to 13 residues. V was pared by 8 bases and J by 0 bases, with 4 bases of the junction left unmatched. Germline V gives CDR1 MNHEY, CDR2 SVGAGI. As DNA, the CDR3 is TGTGCCAGCGGACAGGTGAGCTCCTACGAGCAGTACTTC. Its protein is CASGQVSSYEQYF.

CDR3: CASSLAHTYGYTF. In DNA, the CDR3 is TGTGCCAGCAGTTTAGCGCACACCTATGGCTACACCTTC. The chain is built from TRBV28 and TRBJ1-2; D is unresolved. The CDR3 length is 13 residues. The germline V gene has CDR1 MDHEN and CDR2 SYDVKM. Trimming left V 2 bases short and J 4 bases short, with 8 bases between.

The chain uses TRBV19 and TRBJ2-1; D remains ambiguous. Germline V CDR1 and CDR2: LNHDA, SQIVND (reference sequence). V shed 7 bases and J shed 0 bases, with 13 bases lying between them. The CDR3 is 15 residues long. CDR3 nucleotide sequence: TGTGCCAGTACCGTCGACAAGAGCTCCTACAATGAGCAGTTCTTC. Encoded protein: CASTVDKSSYNEQFF.

The chain uses TRBV18 and TRBJ2-3; D unresolved. Germline V lookup: CDR1 KGHSH, CDR2 LQKENI. The CDR3 runs to 13 residues. V was clipped by 0 bases and J by 6 bases, with 7 bases between them. The CDR3 nucleotides are TGTGCCAGCTCACCACCTATGAGGGATACGCAGTATTTT. Translation: CASSPPMRDTQYF.